The entry that follows covers one TCR beta chain sequence. Its antigen is undetermined. V lost 7 bases to trimming and J lost 1 base, with 12 bases between them. Germline-derived CDR1 and CDR2 are SGHRS and YFSETQ. The CDR3 is 13 residues long. This sample was included in a study of shared clonotypes between healthy human individuals. Whole-study results and caveats: The authors sampled blood alone, and tissue repertoires likely differ.

There were no recent acute infections or vaccinations among the donors, who were healthy HIV-negative adults. Deep-level settings were used for running the assay. The repertoire was sequenced with immunoSEQ multiplex PCR; TCRdb's copy has only in-frame clones and lacks some. The profile shows hundreds of thousands of clones, roughly three quarters of them singletons. The sample comprised PBMCs. This TCR was recovered from a middle-aged woman in good health. Some clones in this sample may be carry-over from other donors' samples. The chain couples TRBV5-1 to TRBJ2-7; no definite D call. DNA of the CDR3: TGCGCCAGCCGTCCCTTAAATTCCTACGAGCAGTACTTC. This translates into CASRPLNSYEQYF. Full variable domain (remainder filled in from reference TRBV5-1 and TRBJ2-7): KAGVTQTPRYLIKTRGQQVTLSCSPISGHRSVSWYQQTPGQGLQFLFEYFSETQRNKGNFPGRFSGRQFSNSRSEMNVSTLELGDSALYLCASRPLNSYEQYFGPGTRLTVT.